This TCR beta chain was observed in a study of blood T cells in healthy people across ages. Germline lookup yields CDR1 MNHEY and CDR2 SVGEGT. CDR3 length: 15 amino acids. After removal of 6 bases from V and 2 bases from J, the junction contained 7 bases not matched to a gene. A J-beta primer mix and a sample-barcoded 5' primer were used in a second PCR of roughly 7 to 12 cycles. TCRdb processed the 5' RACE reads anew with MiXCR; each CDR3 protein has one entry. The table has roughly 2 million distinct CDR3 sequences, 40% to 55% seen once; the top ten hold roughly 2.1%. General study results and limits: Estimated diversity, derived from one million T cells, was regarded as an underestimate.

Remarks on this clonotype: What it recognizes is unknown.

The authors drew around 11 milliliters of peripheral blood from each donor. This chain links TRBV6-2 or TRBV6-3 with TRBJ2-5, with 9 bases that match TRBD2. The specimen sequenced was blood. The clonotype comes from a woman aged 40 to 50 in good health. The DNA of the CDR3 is TGTGCCAGCAGGATCCTAGCGGGGCCTCAAGAGACCCAGTACTTC. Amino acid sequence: CASRILAGPQETQYF.